This record concerns one TCR beta chain sequence. Generated by immunoSEQ multiplex PCR, the TCRdb table keeps only in-frame clones and is missing some. The profile shows approximately 300,000 clones, roughly 85% of them singletons. This specimen comes from a study of blood T cell repertoires in COVID-19. Losses at the gene ends were 3 bases for V and 1 base for J; bases not matched to a gene: 8. The CDR3 runs to 17 residues. Germline CDR1 and CDR2: SGDLS and YYNGEE. The chain recombines TRBV9 with TRBJ1-2, with TRBD1 matching 11 bases. Sequencing was performed on PBMCs or T cells enriched from blood (not recorded which). The origin of this receptor is a woman between 25 and 40 years old who had been exposed to COVID-19. The CDR3 bases are TGTGCCAGCAGCGCCCGGGACAGGGGGACCAATAACTATGGCTACACCTTC. It translates to CASSARDRGTNNYGYTF.